One and the same sample provided the 19 T cell receptor beta chains below, sequenced in a study of cytomegalovirus exposure and HLA in healthy donors. The PCR used 60 Vbeta and 13 Jbeta primers. Produced via immunoSEQ multiplex PCR; TCRdb's table is partial and in-frame only. The sample contains 210,000 or so clones, around three quarters of which appear only once. Sequencing was performed on PBMCs. The source is a man aged 35 to 55 in good health and CMV-seronegative.

The chain couples TRBV4-1 to TRBJ2-3; D uncertain. The CDR3 sequence is 15 residues long. The germline V gene has CDR1 MGHRA and CDR2 YSYEKL. Trimming cost V 1 base and J 0 bases, with 8 bases left between them. CDR3 in amino acids: CASSQGHPSTDTQYF. CDR3 in DNA: TGCGCCAGCAGCCAAGGACATCCTAGCACAGATACGCAGTATTTT.

The rearrangement joins TRBV6-1 to TRBJ1-4; D unresolved. V gave up 6 bases and J gave up 5 bases, with 10 bases separating them. Germline CDR1 and CDR2: MNHNS and SASEGT. The CDR3 consists of 13 residues. CDR3 region: CASRVGLNEKLFF. CDR3 DNA: TGTGCCAGCAGGGTCGGTTTGAATGAAAAACTGTTTTTT.

This rearrangement joins TRBV13 to TRBJ2-5; D remains ambiguous. Trimming pared 0 bases from V and 7 bases from J, leaving 9 bases between. CDR1 PRHDT and CDR2 FYEKMQ come from the germline V gene (reference sequence). This CDR3 has 13 residues. CDR3 in DNA: TGTGCCAGCAGCTTAGGGATACGCGCGACCCAGTACTTC. It codes for CASSLGIRATQYF.

V usage is TRBV6-5 and J usage is TRBJ2-7; D is perhaps TRBD1 (6 bases). Looked up from germline, CDR1 is MNHEY and CDR2 is SVGAGI. Trimming shortened V by 6 bases and J by 3 bases, and 15 bases separated the two germline ends. The CDR3 consists of 14 residues. DNA for the CDR3: TGTGCCAGCAGACATACTCAGGGGATCTACGAGCAGTACTTC. Its translation is CASRHTQGIYEQYF.

This clone was detected once. This chain uses TRBV19 with TRBJ1-1; D gene uncertain. Between the trimmed V and J ends, which lost 3 bases and 0 bases, there was a span of 8 bases. This CDR3 is built from 14 residues. CDR1 and CDR2 (germline): LNHDA, SQIVND (reference sequence). Here the CDR3 reads CASSMREMNTEAFF. In DNA, the CDR3 is TGTGCCAGTAGTATGCGGGAGATGAACACTGAAGCTTTCTTT.

This chain joins TRBV6-1 and TRBJ1-5; perhaps TRBD1 as D (6 bases). The CDR3 runs 14 residues. V lost 2 bases to trimming and J lost 7 bases, with 12 bases between them. Germline V lookup: CDR1 MNHNS, CDR2 SASEGT. CDR3 region: CASSERGADQPQHF. The DNA for the CDR3 is TGTGCCAGCAGTGAACGGGGGGCGGACCAGCCCCAGCATTTT.

The chain recombines TRBV19 with TRBJ2-7; the match to TRBD2 covers 10 bases. J was trimmed by 7 bases and V by 3 bases; bases with no gene match: 6. Germline V gene sequence: CDR1 LNHDA, CDR2 SQIVND (reference sequence). This CDR3 is built from 14 residues. As DNA, the CDR3 is TGTGCCAGTAGTATTAGGCTAGCGGGAGAAGAGCAGTACTTC. It is translated as CASSIRLAGEEQYF.

The CDR3 region is CASSSRDRGYNEQFF. In DNA form, the CDR3 reads TGTGCCAGCAGCTCCCGGGACAGGGGCTACAATGAGCAGTTCTTC. The chain combines TRBV11-3 with TRBJ2-1; 10 bases are shared with TRBD1. Looked up from germline, CDR1 is SGHNT and CDR2 is YENEEA. With 4 bases clipped from V and 3 bases from J, the junction kept 3 bases outside the gene matches. The CDR3 sequence is 15 residues long.

The genes are TRBV6-5 and TRBJ1-5; D is unresolved. CDR3 length equals 13 residues. V gave up 4 bases and J gave up 3 bases, with 7 bases separating them. Germline V gene sequence: CDR1 MNHEY, CDR2 SVGAGI. The CDR3 nucleotides read TGTGCCAGCAGTTCAAATTCCAATCAGCCCCAGCATTTT. Protein: CASSSNSNQPQHF.

The rearrangement joins TRBV15 to TRBJ1-6, with 9 bases identical to TRBD1. The germline V gene encodes CDR1 LNHNV and CDR2 YYDKDF (reference sequence). Trimming removed 5 bases from V and 9 bases from J; junction bases left unmatched: 8. The CDR3 runs to 15 residues. CDR3 loop: CATSETDRGSSPLHF. The DNA of the CDR3 is TGTGCCACCAGCGAAACGGACAGGGGAAGTTCACCCCTCCACTTT.

The chain recombines TRBV2 with TRBJ1-2, with TRBD1 matching 8 bases. The CDR3 spans 15 residues. The germline V gene has CDR1 SNHLY and CDR2 FYNNEI. The V segment lost 6 bases and the J segment 2 bases; nucleotides outside the gene matches: 8. The CDR3 bases are TGTGCCAGCAGGGTACTCCCAGGGGGCAACTATGGCTACACCTTC. Translated: CASRVLPGGNYGYTF.

The CDR3 nucleotides read TGTGCCAGCAGGCGTGACAGGGGAGCGGGCACTGAAGCTTTCTTT. It encodes CASRRDRGAGTEAFF. The chain recombines TRBV7-9 with TRBJ1-1; 8 bases map to TRBD1. With V trimmed by 6 bases and J by 4 bases, 10 bases remained unmatched. Per the germline V gene, CDR1 is SEHNR and CDR2 is FQNEAQ (reference sequence). The CDR3 is made up of 15 amino acids. Full variable domain (outside the CDR3, taken from reference TRBV7-9 and TRBJ1-1): DTGVSQNPRHKITKRGQNVTFRCDPISEHNRLYWYRQTLGQGPEFLTYFQNEAQLEKSRLLSDRFSAERPKGSFSTLEIQRTEQGDSAMYLCASRRDRGAGTEAFFGQGTRLTVV.

The sample holds a few counts of this clone. This sequence joins TRBV2 and TRBJ2-1, with 7 bases aligning to TRBD2. Germline CDR1 SNHLY, CDR2 FYNNEI. Trimming took 6 bases from V and 3 from J; bases not matched to a gene: 26. The CDR3 extends over 21 amino acids. The DNA of the CDR3 is TGTGCCAGCAGCCGACTGGGTGGTCCAGCGGGGCCCGAGAGGATCTACAATGAGCAGTTCTTC. It codes for CASSRLGGPAGPERIYNEQFF.

V and J are TRBV2 and TRBJ2-3; 8 bases match TRBD2. There are 15 residues in the CDR3. J gave up 2 bases and V 7 bases, and 8 bases lay outside the gene matches. Germline CDR1 reads SNHLY; CDR2 reads FYNNEI. CDR3 nucleotide sequence: TGTGCCAGCATGAGGAGCGGGGGATTCACAGATACGCAGTATTTT. This sequence encodes CASMRSGGFTDTQYF. The variable domain in full, with the rest retrieved from reference TRBV2 and TRBJ2-3, is EPEVTQTPSHQVTQMGQEVILRCVPISNHLYFYWYRQILGQKVEFLVSFYNNEISEKSEIFDDQFSVERPDGSNFTLKIRSTKLEDSAMYFCASMRSGGFTDTQYFGPGTRLTVL.

This sequence joins TRBV28 and TRBJ1-5; D remains unclear. Germline CDR1 MDHEN, CDR2 SYDVKM. V lost 6 bases and J 3 bases, leaving 15 bases between the germline ends. CDR3 length: 15 residues. The CDR3 reads CASSMTLRVNQPQHF. The CDR3 nucleotides are TGTGCCAGCAGCATGACTCTACGGGTCAATCAGCCCCAGCATTTT.

The chain carries TRBV6-5 and TRBJ2-2; TRBD1 matches 8 bases. Losses at the gene ends were 6 bases for V and 6 bases for J; bases not matched to a gene: 9. The CDR3 has 15 amino acids. CDR1 MNHEY and CDR2 SVGAGI come from the germline V gene. The CDR3 DNA is TGTGCCAGCAGATTTCCGGGACAGGTATCCGGGGAGCTGTTTTTT. This encodes CASRFPGQVSGELFF.

In this sample, this clone turned up once. The chain has TRBV4-1 and TRBJ2-5; 15 bases are shared with TRBD2. The V gene end was trimmed by 1 base and the J gene end by 5 bases; junction bases not matched to a gene: 17. Germline lookup yields CDR1 MGHRA and CDR2 YSYEKL. The CDR3 sequence is 21 residues long. The DNA of the CDR3 is TGCGCCAGCAGCCAAGTTTGGGGAGAGCGGACTAGCGGGAGGGCGGGGGAGACCCAGTACTTC. Its translation: CASSQVWGERTSGRAGETQYF.

The chain employs TRBV25-1 and TRBJ1-2; D might be TRBD1 (6 bases). Germline CDR1 MGHDK, CDR2 SYGVNS. This CDR3 region has 12 residues. The V end was cut by 8 bases, the J end by 6 bases, with 13 bases between. DNA for the CDR3: TGTGCCAGCGGTTTTACAGGGCATGGCTACACCTTC. Amino acids: CASGFTGHGYTF.

This clone turned up a few times. V usage is TRBV6-1 and J usage is TRBJ1-2, with 8 bases lining up with TRBD1. This CDR3 is built from 14 residues. After removal of 6 bases from V and 0 bases from J, the junction contained 3 bases not matched to a gene. CDR1 and CDR2 (germline): MNHNS, SASEGT. The CDR3 DNA reads as TGTGCCAGCAGAGCAGGGGGCCCTAACTATGGCTACACCTTC. As protein: CASRAGGPNYGYTF.